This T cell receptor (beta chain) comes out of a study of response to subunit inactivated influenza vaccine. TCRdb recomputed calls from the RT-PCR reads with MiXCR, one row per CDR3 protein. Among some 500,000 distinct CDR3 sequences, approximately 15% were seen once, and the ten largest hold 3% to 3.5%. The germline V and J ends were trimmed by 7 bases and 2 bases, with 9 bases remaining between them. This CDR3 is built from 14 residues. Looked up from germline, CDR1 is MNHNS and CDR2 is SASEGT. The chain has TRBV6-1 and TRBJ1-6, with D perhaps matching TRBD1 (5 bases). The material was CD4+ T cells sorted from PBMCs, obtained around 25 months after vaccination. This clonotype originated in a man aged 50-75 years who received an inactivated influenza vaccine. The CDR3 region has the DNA TGTGCCAGCAAAGACAGAACCTATAATTCACCCCTCCACTTT. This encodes CASKDRTYNSPLHF.